Sequencing of this TCR beta chain was carried out in a study of blood T cell repertoires in COVID-19. Study-level background: There were acute and convalescent COVID-19 samples, and they came from the United States, Italy and Spain. Sources were T cells, B-cell-depleted T cells, or PBMCs; the material itself was cDNA or gDNA.

Per the original data handling: Researchers report that nucleated cell counts were estimated from reference gene primer amplification. Produced via immunoSEQ multiplex PCR; TCRdb's table is partial and in-frame only. That table furnishes V, J and clone size, whereas the DNA furnished D and trimming. The sample holds under 200,000 clones, approximately 90% seen once. Trimming took 5 bases from V and 3 from J; bases not matched to a gene: 3. The CDR3 spans 13 residues. This TCR was recovered from a man in his forties or fifties who had recovered from COVID-19. J is TRBJ2-7 and V is TRBV12-3 or TRBV12-4; TRBD2 aligns across 8 bases. The specimen sequenced was peripheral blood. The CDR3 DNA follows: TGTGCCAGCAGTACCGGGACTAGCTACGAGCAGTACTTC. Its protein is CASSTGTSYEQYF.